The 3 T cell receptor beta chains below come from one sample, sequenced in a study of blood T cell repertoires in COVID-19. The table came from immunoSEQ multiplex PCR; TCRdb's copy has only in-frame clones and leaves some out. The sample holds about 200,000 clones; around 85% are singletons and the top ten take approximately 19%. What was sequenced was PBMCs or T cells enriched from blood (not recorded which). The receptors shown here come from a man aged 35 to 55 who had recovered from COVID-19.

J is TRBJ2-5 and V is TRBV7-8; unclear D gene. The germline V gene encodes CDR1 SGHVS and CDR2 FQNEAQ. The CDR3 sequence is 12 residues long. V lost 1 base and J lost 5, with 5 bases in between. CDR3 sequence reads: CASSLGRETQYF. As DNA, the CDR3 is TGTGCCAGCAGCTTAGGTCGGGAGACCCAGTACTTC.

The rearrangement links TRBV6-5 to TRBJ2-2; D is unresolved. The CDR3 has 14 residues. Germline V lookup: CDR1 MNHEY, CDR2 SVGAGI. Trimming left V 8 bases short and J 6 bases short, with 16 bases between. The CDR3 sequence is CASPASGDSGELFF. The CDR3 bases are TGTGCCAGCCCGGCCAGTGGAGACTCCGGGGAGCTGTTTTTT.

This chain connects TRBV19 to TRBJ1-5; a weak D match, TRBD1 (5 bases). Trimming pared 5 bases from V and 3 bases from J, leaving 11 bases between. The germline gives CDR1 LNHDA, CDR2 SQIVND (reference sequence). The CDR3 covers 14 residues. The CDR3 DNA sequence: TGTGCCAGTAGTTGGCAGGGCAACAATCAGCCCCAGCATTTT. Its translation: CASSWQGNNQPQHF.